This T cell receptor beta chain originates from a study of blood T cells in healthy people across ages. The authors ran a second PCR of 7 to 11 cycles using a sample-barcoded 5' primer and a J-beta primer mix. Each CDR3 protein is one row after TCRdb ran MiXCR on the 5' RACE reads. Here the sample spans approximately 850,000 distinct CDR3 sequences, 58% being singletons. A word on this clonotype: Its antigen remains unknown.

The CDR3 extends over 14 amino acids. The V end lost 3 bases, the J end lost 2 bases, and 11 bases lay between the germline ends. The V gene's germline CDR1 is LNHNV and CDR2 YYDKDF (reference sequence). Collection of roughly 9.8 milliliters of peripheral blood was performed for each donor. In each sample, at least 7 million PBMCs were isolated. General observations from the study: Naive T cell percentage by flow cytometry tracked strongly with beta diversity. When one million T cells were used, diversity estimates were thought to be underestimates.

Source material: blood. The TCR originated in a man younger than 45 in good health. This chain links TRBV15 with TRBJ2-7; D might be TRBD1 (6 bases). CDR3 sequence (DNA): TGTGCCACCAGCAGGGACAGTTTCGCCTACGAGCAGTACTTC. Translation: CATSRDSFAYEQYF.